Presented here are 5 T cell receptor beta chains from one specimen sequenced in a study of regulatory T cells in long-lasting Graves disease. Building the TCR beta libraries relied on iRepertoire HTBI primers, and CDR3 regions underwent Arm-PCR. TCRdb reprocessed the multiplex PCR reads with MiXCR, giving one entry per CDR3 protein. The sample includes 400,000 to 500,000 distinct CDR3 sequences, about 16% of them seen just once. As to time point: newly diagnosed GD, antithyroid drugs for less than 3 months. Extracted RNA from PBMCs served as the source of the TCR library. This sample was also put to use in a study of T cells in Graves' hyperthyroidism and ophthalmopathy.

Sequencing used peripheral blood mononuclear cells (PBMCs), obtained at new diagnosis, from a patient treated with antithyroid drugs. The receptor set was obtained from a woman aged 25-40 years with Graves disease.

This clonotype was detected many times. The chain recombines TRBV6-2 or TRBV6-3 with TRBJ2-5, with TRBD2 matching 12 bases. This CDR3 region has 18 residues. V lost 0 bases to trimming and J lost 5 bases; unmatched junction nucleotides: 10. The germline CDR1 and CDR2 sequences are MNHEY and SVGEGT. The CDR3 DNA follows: TGTGCCAGCAGTTACTCCCGGACTAGCGGGGCCTCCGGGGAGACCCAGTACTTC. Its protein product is CASSYSRTSGASGETQYF.

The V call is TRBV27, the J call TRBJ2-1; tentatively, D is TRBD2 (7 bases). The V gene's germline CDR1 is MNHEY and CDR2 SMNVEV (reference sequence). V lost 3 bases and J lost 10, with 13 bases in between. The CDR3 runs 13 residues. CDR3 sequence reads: CASSFGGAGEQFF. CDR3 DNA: TGTGCCAGCAGTTTTGGGGGGGCGGGGGAGCAGTTCTTC.

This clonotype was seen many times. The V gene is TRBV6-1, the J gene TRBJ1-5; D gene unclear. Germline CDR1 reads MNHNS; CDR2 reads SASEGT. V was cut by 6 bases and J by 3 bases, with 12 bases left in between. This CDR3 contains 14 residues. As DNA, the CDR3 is TGTGCCAGCAGCCTCCGAGGGCTCAATCAGCCCCAGCATTTT. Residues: CASSLRGLNQPQHF.

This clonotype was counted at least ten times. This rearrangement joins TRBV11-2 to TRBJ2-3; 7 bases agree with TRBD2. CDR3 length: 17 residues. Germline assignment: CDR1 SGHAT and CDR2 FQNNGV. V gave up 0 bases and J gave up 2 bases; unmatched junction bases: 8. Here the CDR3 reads CASSLDDPSGFTDTQYF. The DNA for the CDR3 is TGTGCCAGCAGCTTAGATGATCCTAGCGGATTCACAGATACGCAGTATTTT.

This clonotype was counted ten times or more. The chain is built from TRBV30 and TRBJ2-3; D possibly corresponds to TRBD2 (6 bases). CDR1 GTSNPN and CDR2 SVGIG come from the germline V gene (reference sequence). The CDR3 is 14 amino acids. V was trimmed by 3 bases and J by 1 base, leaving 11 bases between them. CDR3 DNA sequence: TGTGCCTGGAGAGGAGGGATGGGCACAGATACGCAGTATTTT. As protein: CAWRGGMGTDTQYF.